A single TCR beta chain is shown here with its context. Its antigen is undetermined. This may stem from a read error, because a much larger clone lies one nucleotide away. This entry comes from a study of prognosis after radiotherapy for stage I lung cancer. Across the whole study: With a biologically effective dose of at least 100 Gy, radiotherapy took the form of SBRT split into 3 to 5 fractions. Notes on the study in general: It is unknown whether the expanded TCR clones recognize the tumor.

The authors amplified TCR beta CDR3 from genomic DNA using two-round multiplex PCR. Primers specific to each TRBV and TRBJ gene drove first-round PCR. TCRdb re-derived calls from the multiplex PCR reads in MiXCR, one entry per CDR3 protein. The data hold about 47,000 distinct CDR3 sequences, with 30% to 40% observed a single time. Losses at the gene ends were 2 bases for V and 9 bases for J; bases not matched to a gene: 6. In germline, CDR1 is MNHEY, CDR2 SVGEGT. The CDR3 totals 15 residues. The chain has TRBV6-2 or TRBV6-3 and TRBJ2-1; TRBD2 matches 11 bases. Source: PBMCs, taken before or after stereotactic body radiation therapy (not recorded which). This TCR was recovered from a donor aged 50 or older with non-small cell lung cancer. CDR3 in DNA: TGTGCCAGCAGTTACCCACTAGCGGGAGACGTTGAGCAGTTCTTC. Protein product: CASSYPLAGDVEQFF.